Below, 16 T cell receptor beta chains from the same sample are listed, as sequenced in a study of T cell responses to AZD1222 COVID-19 vaccine. Produced via immunoSEQ multiplex PCR; TCRdb's table is partial and in-frame only. The table includes around 150,000 clones, about 93% detected once. This sample comprised peripheral blood, obtained on day 0 of AZD1222 vaccination. The receptors derive from an adult in good health.

This chain joins TRBV6-5 and TRBJ1-2; unclear D gene. Trimming left V 5 bases short and J 8 bases short, with 21 bases between. The CDR3 is 15 amino acids. Germline V gene sequence: CDR1 MNHEY, CDR2 SVGAGI. In DNA, the CDR3 is TGTGCCAGCAGTCCCAGCACGTGGTTGACGGAAGGCTACACCTTC. Translated: CASSPSTWLTEGYTF.

This rearrangement joins TRBV7-2 to TRBJ1-2; 7 bases are shared with TRBD1. The germline V gene encodes CDR1 SGHTA and CDR2 FQGNSA. This CDR3 spans 15 amino acids. With V trimmed by 6 bases and J by 2 bases, 9 bases remained unmatched. The CDR3 protein is CASRGTVGGNYGYTF. The CDR3 nucleotides are TGTGCCAGCAGGGGGACAGTTGGGGGAAACTATGGCTACACCTTC.

This chain uses TRBV15 with TRBJ1-1, with a possible D match to TRBD1 (5 bases). Trimming removed 3 bases from V and 7 bases from J, with 18 bases in between. CDR1 and CDR2 from the germline V gene are LNHNV and YYDKDF (reference sequence). This CDR3 has 15 residues. The CDR3 protein is CATSRAAGTKNEAFF. The CDR3 nucleotides are TGTGCCACCAGCAGGGCCGCCGGGACGAAAAATGAAGCTTTCTTT.

This clone was found once. The CDR3 DNA follows: TGTGCCAGCAGCTTAGGGACTAGCAGTCCCGATACGCAGTATTTT. This codes for CASSLGTSSPDTQYF. The chain couples TRBV7-9 to TRBJ2-3; 8 bases line up with TRBD2. The germline V gene encodes CDR1 SEHNR and CDR2 FQNEAQ (reference sequence). V dropped 1 base and J dropped 6; count of bases not matched to a gene: 6. The CDR3 runs 15 residues.

The chain links TRBV19 to TRBJ1-1; possible D gene TRBD1, 6 bases. V shed 3 bases and J shed 1 base, with 9 bases lying between them. Germline assignment: CDR1 LNHDA and CDR2 SQIVND (reference sequence). The CDR3 loop spans 14 amino acids. The CDR3 here is CASSIMGQNTEAFF. As DNA, the CDR3 is TGTGCCAGTAGTATCATGGGACAGAACACTGAAGCTTTCTTT.

The chain joins TRBV3-1 (or the pseudogene TRBV3-2) to TRBJ1-5, with TRBD1 as a possible D gene (5 bases). Per germline, CDR1 LGHDT and CDR2 YNNKEL (reference sequence). The V gene lost 4 bases and the J gene lost 2 bases, with 18 bases spanning the gap. CDR3 size: 17 residues. CDR3 DNA sequence: TGTGCCAGCAGCCGCGGGGCAGGTGGTTGGGGCAATCAGCCCCAGCATTTT. This gives the protein CASSRGAGGWGNQPQHF.

The chain employs TRBV18 and TRBJ1-4; D is unresolved. The CDR3 has 19 amino acids. V was trimmed by 1 base and J by 5 bases, leaving 23 bases between them. Germline CDR1 reads KGHSH; CDR2 reads LQKENI. The CDR3 sequence is CASSPLFQHDGEKNEKLFF. For the CDR3, the DNA is TGTGCCAGCTCACCACTTTTTCAACATGATGGAGAGAAGAATGAAAAACTGTTTTTT.

J is TRBJ1-3 and V is TRBV19; TRBD1 is a possible D gene (5 bases). The germline CDR1 and CDR2 sequences are LNHDA and SQIVND (reference sequence). V was clipped by 5 bases and J by 0 bases, with 8 bases between them. This CDR3 is 14 amino acids long. The CDR3 nucleotides read TGTGCCAGTAGTTGGGGGGGCTCTGGAAACACCATATATTTT. This sequence encodes CASSWGGSGNTIYF. Full variable domain (rest looked up from reference TRBV19 and TRBJ1-3): DGGITQSPKYLFRKEGQNVTLSCEQNLNHDAMYWYRQDPGQGLRLIYYSQIVNDFQKGDIAEGYSVSREKKESFPLTVTSAQKNPTAFYLCASSWGGSGNTIYFGEGSWLTVV.

The rearrangement uses TRBV5-8 and TRBJ2-1; the D call may be TRBD1 or TRBD2 (6 bases each). The CDR3 contains 14 residues. Trimming removed 3 bases from V and 5 bases from J, with 12 bases in between. The germline gives CDR1 SGHTS, CDR2 YDEGEE. The CDR3, as DNA: TGTGCCAGCAGCTCCCTGGGGGGCCACAATGAGCAGTTCTTC. This sequence encodes CASSSLGGHNEQFF.

This sequence joins TRBV7-9 and TRBJ1-1; 7 bases are shared with TRBD1. The V and J ends lost 5 bases and 3 bases, in that order; junction bases with no gene match: 9. CDR1 and CDR2 (germline): SEHNR, FQNEAQ (reference sequence). The CDR3 sequence is 15 residues long. CDR3 nucleotide sequence: TGTGCCAGCAGCCACCTCGAGGGGGCGGACACTGAAGCTTTCTTT. It codes for CASSHLEGADTEAFF.

The chain joins TRBV12-3 or TRBV12-4 to TRBJ2-3; TRBD1 is a possible D gene (6 bases). V was cut by 6 bases and J by 2 bases, with 9 bases left in between. The CDR3 runs to 13 residues. The CDR3: CASRWTDTDTQYF. The CDR3 DNA follows: TGTGCCAGCAGGTGGACAGACACAGATACGCAGTATTTT.

The chain uses TRBV9 and TRBJ1-1, with D perhaps matching TRBD1 (5 bases). The CDR3 consists of 15 residues. The germline CDR1 and CDR2 sequences are SGDLS and YYNGEE. With 4 bases removed from V and 5 bases from J, the gap between germline ends came to 18 bases. CDR3 bases: TGTGCCAGCAGCTGGGGGTTGGCCGGTTCTACTGAAGCTTTCTTT. It encodes CASSWGLAGSTEAFF. Together with reference TRBV9 and TRBJ1-1, the CDR3 gives the full variable domain: DSGVTQTPKHLITATGQRVTLRCSPRSGDLSVYWYQQSLDQGLQFLIQYYNGEERAKGNILERFSAQQFPDLHSELNLSSLELGDSALYFCASSWGLAGSTEAFFGQGTRLTVV.

The chain recombines TRBV2 with TRBJ1-5; possible D gene TRBD1, 5 bases. The V end was cut by 2 bases, the J end by 2 bases, with 7 bases between. Germline loops: CDR1 SNHLY, CDR2 FYNNEI. The CDR3 sequence is 14 residues long. For the CDR3, the DNA is TGTGCCAGCAGTGAATCCAGGGGCAATCAGCCCCAGCATTTT. It translates to CASSESRGNQPQHF.

This chain links TRBV5-3 with TRBJ1-6; D gene ambiguous. TRBV5-3 is annotated as an ORF whose role is uncertain. Trimming took off 4 bases at V and 0 bases at J, with 5 bases between the two ends. The length of the CDR3 is 14 residues. CDR3 amino acids: CARSRSSYNSPLHF. In DNA, the CDR3 is TGTGCCAGAAGCCGGAGCTCCTATAATTCACCCCTCCACTTT.

The rearrangement links TRBV28 to TRBJ1-2; 10 bases fit TRBD1. The CDR3 length is 16 residues. The trim removed 4 bases at V and 2 bases at J, leaving 7 bases unmatched. The germline V gene encodes CDR1 MDHEN and CDR2 SYDVKM. CDR3 DNA: TGTGCCAGCAGTTCACCTCGGGACAGGGGAAACTATGGCTACACCTTC. Its protein product is CASSSPRDRGNYGYTF.

The chain couples TRBV5-1 to TRBJ1-4, with TRBD1 matching 8 bases. This CDR3 has 15 amino acids. The germline gives CDR1 SGHRS, CDR2 YFSETQ. Trimming took 1 base from V and 1 from J; bases not matched to a gene: 0. In DNA, the CDR3 is TGCGCCAGCAGCTTGACAGGGGGAACTAATGAAAAACTGTTTTTT. It encodes CASSLTGGTNEKLFF.